One T cell receptor (beta chain) is described in this entry. What it binds is unknown. Time point meaning: week 23, last vaccination. Vaccination used 300 ug of mutant IDH1 20-mer peptide per dose, with topical imiquimod. The germline CDR1 and CDR2 sequences are SGHNT and YENEEA. This CDR3 region has 14 residues. V was shortened by 5 bases and J by 3 bases, with 14 bases between the two germline ends. This sample was included in a study of a mutant IDH1 vaccine in newly diagnosed glioma. TCRdb's copy holds only in-frame clones and misses some; the assay was immunoSEQ multiplex PCR. The repertoire holds roughly 74,000 clones, around 85% seen once, with 2.2% in the top ten.

This clonotype was sampled from a man aged 25-45 years with glioma. Some clones in this sample may be carry-over from other donors' samples. This sample comprised PBMCs, obtained from a glioma patient whose treatment included an IDH1 peptide vaccine. V gene TRBV11-3 combines with J gene TRBJ2-7; either TRBD1 or TRBD2 may supply D (6 bases each). The CDR3 loop reads CASSRGGDNYEQYF. The CDR3, as DNA: TGTGCCAGCAGCCGAGGAGGGGACAACTACGAGCAGTACTTC. Using reference TRBV11-3 and TRBJ2-7 for the parts outside the CDR3, the full variable domain is EAGVVQSPRYKIIEKKQPVAFWCNPISGHNTLYWYLQNLGQGPELLIRYENEEAVDDSQLPKDRFSAERLKGVDSTLKIQPAELGDSAVYLCASSRGGDNYEQYFGPGTRLTVT.